This TCR beta chain was retrieved from a study of T-cell memory formation after mild COVID-19 (dated by TCRdb to the early 2020s). About the full investigation: TCR sequence clusters from the two donors were largely donor specific. Two young, previously healthy adult volunteers, one female and one male, were included in the cohort. In two donors, T-cell clones that expanded and contracted after mild COVID-19 were followed by sequencing TCRalpha and TCRbeta repertoires longitudinally. What the authors observed across the whole study: From day 15 to 85, contracting clones showed balanced CD4/CD8 phenotypes, whereas a second wave of clones that expanded from day 15 to 37 leaned towards CD4+. Only two mild cases were covered in the study, and larger cohorts including severe cases with pre-infection samples were considered necessary. Contracting CD4+ clones were located mainly in the CM and EM memory subsets, whereas CD8+ clones were found to be enriched in EMRA. Whether the second-wave clones peaking on day 37 were SARS-CoV-2 specific was not confirmed. The detection of some responding clones in pre-infection memory suggests that pre-existing cross-reactive memory T cells joined the SARS-CoV-2 response.

For this chain, trimming is 8 bases at the V end and 5 bases at the J end, and the number of junction bases without a gene match is 7. From its cysteine to its phenylalanine, the CDR3 spans 13 amino acids. Only the CDR3 part of the read is kept: 39 bases, read in frame from the first base. Reading the germline V gene (reference sequence) gives CDR1 MNHNY and CDR2 SVGAGI. Sequencing relied on an Illumina NovaSeq 6000. Using 5'RACE with constant-segment primers, TCRalpha and TCRbeta cDNA libraries were constructed, with sample barcodes and unique molecular identifiers added in the process. Trizol reagent was used to extract RNA from every sample. Libraries were amplified in two PCR steps, with a second sample barcode and Illumina TruSeq adapters added in the second step. Sequencing of libraries was performed on an Illumina NovaSeq with 2 x 150 bp paired-end reads. The authors' analysis ran thus. With migec v1.2.7, reads were demultiplexed and then collapsed into UMI-guided consensus sequences. Using mixcr v2.1.11, the UMI consensuses were aligned to TRA and TRB V and J templates and assembled into clonotypes. A clonotype was counted as expanded or contracted only if both edgeR and NoisET called the change significant, with noise models trained on biological replicates. For edgeR calls, the thresholds were a false discovery rate-adjusted p below 0.01 and a log2 fold-change of 1. As an exploratory analysis of dynamics, PCA with hierarchical clustering was applied to max-normalized trajectories of the 1000 most abundant clonotypes. Separately sequenced CD4+ and CD8+ repertoires were used to assign the CD4 or CD8 phenotype of responding clones. In TCRdb, the public reads were trimmed at Q25 with fastp and aligned with MiXCR, with productive beta chains retained. Rows are combined by CDR3 protein, so each entry shows the most common genes and DNA. These V and J calls rely on TCRdb rather than the paper's analysis. In this sample the table shows 260,000 or so distinct CDR3 sequences, 16% of which occur a single time. Together, the top ten hold 20% to 25% of the sample.

Details on this clonotype: The specificity of this receptor is unknown. Per-base quality was not reported, and no clone a single base away is much larger than it.

PBMCs were isolated by Ficoll-Paque density gradient centrifugation. This receptor chain uses TRBV6-6 and TRBJ2-5; TRBD2 fits 8 bases in the junction. The TCR sequence derives from a young man who had mild COVID-19 (a few samples of this study predate the infection). The sample titles of this study are shuffled in the database, so cell type and time point are left out; the donor was told from shared clones. Sequencing was done on a sample of PBMCs or a T cell subset sorted from them (not recorded which). The bases are TGTGCCAGCTCTCGGGGGGGCCTGGAGACCCAGTACTTC. The resulting protein is CASSRGGLETQYF.